Listed here are 4 T cell receptor beta chains from one sample, sequenced in a study of T cell responses to AZD1222 COVID-19 vaccine. Measured with immunoSEQ multiplex PCR; TCRdb has only the in-frame clones, and not every one. Among 100,000 to 140,000 clones, about 90% were seen once, and the ten largest hold 3.5% to 4.5%. Sequenced material: peripheral blood, taken on day 0 of AZD1222 vaccination. The source is an adult in good health.

V usage is TRBV7-9 and J usage is TRBJ1-1, with D unclear. The CDR3 has 13 amino acids. CDR1 SEHNR and CDR2 FQNEAQ come from the germline V gene (reference sequence). V was clipped by 5 bases and J by 6 bases, with 13 bases between them. The CDR3 DNA sequence: TGTGCCAGCAGCCTCACACCGGAGGCTGAAGCTTTCTTT. It specifies CASSLTPEAEAFF.

The gene calls are TRBV6-2 or TRBV6-3 and TRBJ2-7; D gene ambiguous. Trimming pared 2 bases from V and 3 bases from J, leaving 26 bases between. The germline gives CDR1 MNHEY, CDR2 SVGEGT. The CDR3 length is 19 residues. The CDR3 region is CASSYVAHALSTNYYEQYF. DNA of the CDR3: TGTGCCAGCAGTTACGTTGCCCACGCACTCTCAACAAACTACTACGAGCAGTACTTC.

The rearrangement joins TRBV7-2 to TRBJ2-5; a possible D gene is TRBD1 (6 bases). The V end lost 1 base, the J end lost 5 bases, and 20 bases lay between the germline ends. The length of the CDR3 is 17 residues. The germline V gene encodes CDR1 SGHTA and CDR2 FQGNSA. CDR3 sequence reads: CASSLEGDPWRGETQYF. In nucleotides, the CDR3 is TGTGCCAGCAGCTTAGAGGGGGATCCCTGGAGAGGCGAGACCCAGTACTTC.

The chain couples TRBV5-1 to TRBJ2-5, with D perhaps being TRBD1 or TRBD2 (5 bases each). CDR1 and CDR2 (germline): SGHRS, YFSETQ. The CDR3 is made up of 15 amino acids. Trimming shortened V by 5 bases and J by 2 bases, and 16 bases separated the two germline ends. In nucleotides, the CDR3 is TGCGCCAGCAGAGAAGAGGGGCTAATTCAAGAGACCCAGTACTTC. As protein: CASREEGLIQETQYF.